The T cell receptor beta chain described here comes from a study of T cells in Graves' hyperthyroidism and ophthalmopathy. The table lists this clonotype with many counts. What was amplified from RNA transcripts were TCR beta CDR3 regions. First-round RT-PCR of the TCR CDR3 relied on the HTBI primer set. TCRdb recomputed calls from the multiplex PCR reads with MiXCR, one row per CDR3 protein. The sample lists a few hundred thousand distinct CDR3 sequences; 15% to 20% were seen once. Each diagnosis drew on symptoms, thyroxine, TRAb, thyroid ultrasound and orbital computed tomography findings. Fresh peripheral blood, approximately 9.1 ml, was the source of the PBMCs. V was shortened by 0 bases and J by 0 bases, with 24 bases between the two germline ends. This CDR3 has 21 amino acids. Looked up from germline, CDR1 is SGHVS and CDR2 is FNYEAQ.

The J gene is TRBJ2-1, the V gene TRBV7-6; D is unresolved. Input material: blood. This TCR came from a woman in her 30s with Graves' ophthalmopathy. CDR3 amino acids: CASSLALPDADGIGSYNEQFF. Here the CDR3 DNA reads TGTGCCAGCAGCTTAGCGCTTCCAGACGCGGACGGAATAGGCTCCTACAATGAGCAGTTCTTC. Drawing the rest from reference TRBV7-6 and TRBJ2-1, the complete variable domain is GAGVSQSPRYKVTKRGQDVALRCDPISGHVSLYWYRQALGQGPEFLTYFNYEAQQDKSGLPNDRFSAERPEGSISTLTIQRTEQRDSAMYRCASSLALPDADGIGSYNEQFFGPGTRLTVL.